A single sample is the source of the 8 T cell receptor beta chains below, sequenced in a study of blood T cell repertoires in COVID-19. Here immunoSEQ multiplex PCR was the method, and the copy in TCRdb shows in-frame clones only, minus some. The sample contains under 200,000 clones, around four fifths of which appear only once. Sequences were obtained from peripheral blood. The receptors shown here come from a man in his sixties or seventies with acute or convalescent COVID-19.

J is TRBJ2-3 and V is TRBV6-5; D perhaps matches TRBD2 (5 bases). Germline CDR1 MNHEY, CDR2 SVGAGI. V lost 6 bases, J lost 4 bases, and 17 bases lay in between. The CDR3 is 15 amino acids. The CDR3 sequence is CASRPEGGLADTQYF. The CDR3, as DNA: TGTGCCAGCAGACCCGAGGGTGGGTTGGCAGATACGCAGTATTTT.

This chain joins TRBV5-4 and TRBJ2-2; maybe TRBD2 (6 bases). The CDR3 length is 17 residues. Looked up from germline, CDR1 is SGHNT and CDR2 is YYREEE (reference sequence). V shed 3 bases and J shed 0 bases, with 15 bases lying between them. DNA of the CDR3: TGTGCCAGCAGCTCCCGCCGGGAGAGACCGAACACCGGGGAGCTGTTTTTT. Its translation is CASSSRRERPNTGELFF.

The chain combines TRBV5-1 with TRBJ2-1; 9 bases are shared with TRBD1. CDR3 length: 18 residues. Looked up from germline, CDR1 is SGHRS and CDR2 is YFSETQ. V shed 0 bases, J shed 4 bases, and the junction held 11 bases outside the gene matches. The CDR3 region is CASSLAGGGTGRYNEQFF. CDR3 in DNA: TGCGCCAGCAGCTTGGCCGGCGGTGGGACAGGGAGATACAATGAGCAGTTCTTC.

This chain connects TRBV6-1 to TRBJ1-5; weak D call: TRBD1 (5 bases). The V end was cut by 4 bases, the J end by 7 bases, with 14 bases between. Germline lookup yields CDR1 MNHNS and CDR2 SASEGT. CDR3 length: 14 amino acids. DNA of the CDR3: TGTGCCAGCAGTGTCGGGGGACTTAGGCAGCCCCAGCATTTT. Translation gives CASSVGGLRQPQHF.

The CDR3 protein is CASSLDPGTIGETQYF. In DNA, the CDR3 is TGTGCCAGCAGCTTAGATCCAGGGACTATAGGCGAGACCCAGTACTTC. The chain links TRBV11-2 to TRBJ2-5; TRBD2 agrees at 7 bases. The CDR3 spans 16 residues. Germline CDR1 and CDR2: SGHAT and FQNNGV. V trimming: 0 bases; J trimming: 5 bases; junction bases outside the gene matches: 9.

V is TRBV2 and J is TRBJ2-1; tentative D call: TRBD2 (5 bases). V lost 8 bases, J lost 4 bases, and 6 bases lay in between. CDR3 length: 11 residues. Germline CDR1 SNHLY, CDR2 FYNNEI. The CDR3 sequence is CASRGYNEQFF. CDR3 in DNA: TGTGCCAGCCGGGGATACAATGAGCAGTTCTTC.

This clone appeared once. This chain connects TRBV5-1 to TRBJ2-2; TRBD1 agrees at 9 bases. Germline CDR1 is SGHRS and CDR2 is YFSETQ. There are 15 residues in the CDR3. V gave up 3 bases and J gave up 3 bases; unmatched junction bases: 3. CDR3: CASSSGTGYTGELFF. CDR3 in DNA: TGCGCCAGCAGCTCCGGGACAGGGTACACCGGGGAGCTGTTTTTT.

This clone was counted a few times. The rearrangement links TRBV6-1 to TRBJ2-5, with D maybe TRBD2 (5 bases). Germline CDR1 and CDR2: MNHNS and SASEGT. The V and J ends lost 1 base and 5 bases respectively, with 14 bases between them. The CDR3 runs to 15 residues. The CDR3 here is CASSEGGGPGETQYF. The CDR3 DNA reads TGTGCCAGCAGTGAAGGAGGCGGACCGGGGGAGACCCAGTACTTC.